This T cell receptor beta chain came from a study of CD8 T cells in ankylosing spondylitis. J was trimmed by 2 bases and V by 0 bases; bases with no gene match: 4. The CDR3 has 16 amino acids. The germline gives CDR1 SGHRS, CDR2 YFSETQ. TCRdb recomputed calls from the 5' RACE reads with MiXCR, one row per CDR3 protein. The table includes around 130,000 distinct CDR3 sequences, around 7% detected once. This receptor was taken from a male donor with ankylosing spondylitis or in good health (not recorded which). Material for sequencing was blood, either unsorted or a sorted T cell fraction (not recorded which). The genes are TRBV5-1 and TRBJ2-3; 9 bases line up with TRBD2. CDR3 in amino acids: CASSLDASGDTDTQYF. The CDR3 nucleotides read TGCGCCAGCAGCTTGGACGCTAGCGGGGACACAGATACGCAGTATTTT. Together with reference TRBV5-1 and TRBJ2-3, the CDR3 gives the full variable domain: KAGVTQTPRYLIKTRGQQVTLSCSPISGHRSVSWYQQTPGQGLQFLFEYFSETQRNKGNFPGRFSGRQFSNSRSEMNVSTLELGDSALYLCASSLDASGDTDTQYFGPGTRLTVL.